The source of this TCR beta chain is a study of response to subunit inactivated influenza vaccine. This clonotype was seen a handful of times. What it binds is unknown. The CDR3 spans 14 residues. V lost 3 bases to trimming and J lost 7 bases; unmatched junction nucleotides: 7. Germline assignment: CDR1 DFQATT and CDR2 SNEGSKA (reference sequence). TCRdb passed the RT-PCR reads through MiXCR, listing each CDR3 protein once. The sample has more than 400,000 distinct CDR3 sequences; approximately 10% are singletons. Study-wide results and limits: Researchers suggested that each seasonal influenza vaccination recruits few new T cells.

V and J are TRBV20-1 and TRBJ2-7; 12 bases line up with TRBD2. The sample consisted of PBMCs from blood, taken 45 days after vaccination. This sequence was found in a man aged 50-60 years who received an inactivated influenza vaccine. The CDR3 nucleotides read TGCAGTGCTAGTCTGACTAGCGGGAGACGTGAGCAGTACTTC. The encoded protein is CSASLTSGRREQYF.